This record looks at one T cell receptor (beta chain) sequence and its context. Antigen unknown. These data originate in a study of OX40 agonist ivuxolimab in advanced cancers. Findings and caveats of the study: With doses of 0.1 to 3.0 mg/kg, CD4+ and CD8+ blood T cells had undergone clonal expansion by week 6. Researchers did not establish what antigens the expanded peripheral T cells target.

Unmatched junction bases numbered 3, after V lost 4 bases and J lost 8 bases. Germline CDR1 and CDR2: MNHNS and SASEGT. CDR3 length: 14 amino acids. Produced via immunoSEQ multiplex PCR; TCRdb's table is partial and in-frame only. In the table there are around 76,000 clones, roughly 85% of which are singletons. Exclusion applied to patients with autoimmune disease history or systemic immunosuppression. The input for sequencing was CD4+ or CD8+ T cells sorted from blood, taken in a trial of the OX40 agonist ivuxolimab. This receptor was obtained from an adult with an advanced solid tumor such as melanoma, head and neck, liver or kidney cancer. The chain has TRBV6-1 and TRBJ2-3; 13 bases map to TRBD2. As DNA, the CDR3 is TGTGCCAGCAGTGGTACTAGCGGGGGGGTTACGCAGTATTTT. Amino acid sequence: CASSGTSGGVTQYF.